This T cell receptor (beta chain) is from a study of shared clonotypes between healthy human individuals. Overall study: Aged between 18 and 49, the donors were two women and a few men. Study-wide points: Measured sharing among donors was expected to vary with sequencing depth.

Clones were sequenced by immunoSEQ multiplex PCR, and TCRdb holds only the in-frame ones, with some missing. The sample contains about a million clones, roughly 70% of which appear only once. Notes on this clone: Its antigen is unknown.

Deletions cut 0 bases from V and 3 bases from J, with 15 bases between. The germline gives CDR1 SGHDT, CDR2 YYEEEE. The CDR3 has 16 amino acids. This clonotype originated in a man between 18 and 35 years old in good health. The J gene is TRBJ2-5, the V gene TRBV5-6, with D possibly being TRBD2 (5 bases). The sample consisted of memory CD4+ T cells sorted from blood. As to subset: CD45RA-negative fraction. Here the CDR3 reads CASSLGGSGLEETQYF. The CDR3 region has the DNA TGTGCCAGCAGCTTGGGAGGGTCGGGCCTGGAAGAGACCCAGTACTTC.